This T cell receptor (beta chain) was recovered during a study of a mutant IDH1 vaccine in newly diagnosed glioma (dated by TCRdb to the early 2020s). Concerning the study at large: Vaccination began 4-6 weeks after radiotherapy alone, or alongside temozolomide cycles in the chemotherapy-containing groups. Of the approximately 33 treated patients, 62.5% were male and approximately 40% were female, and a mean age of 40.4 years was recorded. Before enrollment, patients had received standard therapy of radiotherapy alone, temozolomide alone, or radiochemotherapy with temozolomide; most received the combination. Visit V12 was the week-35 safety follow-up and visit V13 was the week-47 end of study. Six visits were used for peripheral blood collection: V03 (baseline), V05, V07, V10, V12 and V13. Longitudinal TCRB deep sequencing was done for 25 treated patients, wherever samples were available for exploratory analyses. Overall study outcomes, separate from this receptor: Pseudoprogression appeared unrelated to alterations in the top peripheral T cell clonotypes detected by TCRB sequencing. Immune responses induced by the vaccine were seen in approximately 93% of patients across multiple MHC alleles. PBMC samples for TCRB deep sequencing were selected based on availability. It was noted by the authors that analyses of patient blood samples could not be reproduced owing to sample limitations.

This clone is a singleton in its sample. Its antigen is currently not known. No base quality values were provided; no much bigger clone lies one nucleotide off. The CDR3 measures 14 amino acids from cysteine to phenylalanine. Only the CDR3 region is kept as DNA, spanning 42 bases read in frame from base 1. The germline V end is reduced by 0 bases and the J end by 3 bases; junction bases left unmatched: 2. CDR1 and CDR2 were assigned from the germline V gene as SGHRS and YFSETQ. The library was obtained by the immunoSEQ multiplex PCR assay. Following the manufacturer's protocol, the hsTCRB Kit was used to amplify rearranged TCR beta chain sequences. TCRB libraries were sequenced on an Illumina MiSeq. The source study handled its data this way. The kit vendor's proprietary platform handled demultiplexing, trimming and gene mapping. The clones in this table, taken by TCRdb from immuneACCESS, are in-frame only. Not every clone is retained; where verified, under half of the shortfall comes from an unresolved V gene, and the cause of the rest is unknown. V and J calls and clone size are copied from that table; D and trimming were computed from the DNA. For this sample the table gives about 41,000 clones, of which approximately 90% were detected only once. Together, the top ten hold roughly 1.5% of the sample.

This sample's time point label indicates: week 35, safety follow-up. Each vaccine dose was 300 ug of a 20-mer mutant IDH1 peptide in Montanide, given subcutaneously with topical imiquimod. Patients received eight vaccinations in weeks 1, 3, 5, 7, 11, 15, 19 and 23, corresponding to visits V03 through V10. The donors had newly diagnosed IDH1-mutant astrocytomas of WHO grade 3 or 4 that showed loss of nuclear ATRX. The samples were drawn from NOA16, a multicentre, single-arm, open-label phase I trial in Germany that tested a mutant IDH1 peptide vaccine in humans for the first time. The DNeasy Blood and Tissue Kit was used to extract genomic DNA from EDTA blood for TCRB sequencing.

Rearrangement joined TRBV5-1 to TRBJ1-2; a stretch of 7 junction bases matches TRBD1. This specimen consisted of PBMCs, obtained from a glioma patient whose treatment included an IDH1 peptide vaccine. The receptor was derived from a man aged 35 to 55 with glioma. This receptor has the CDR3 CASSLEGADYGYTF. Here is the DNA: TGCGCCAGCAGCTTGGAGGGGGCTGACTATGGCTACACCTTC.